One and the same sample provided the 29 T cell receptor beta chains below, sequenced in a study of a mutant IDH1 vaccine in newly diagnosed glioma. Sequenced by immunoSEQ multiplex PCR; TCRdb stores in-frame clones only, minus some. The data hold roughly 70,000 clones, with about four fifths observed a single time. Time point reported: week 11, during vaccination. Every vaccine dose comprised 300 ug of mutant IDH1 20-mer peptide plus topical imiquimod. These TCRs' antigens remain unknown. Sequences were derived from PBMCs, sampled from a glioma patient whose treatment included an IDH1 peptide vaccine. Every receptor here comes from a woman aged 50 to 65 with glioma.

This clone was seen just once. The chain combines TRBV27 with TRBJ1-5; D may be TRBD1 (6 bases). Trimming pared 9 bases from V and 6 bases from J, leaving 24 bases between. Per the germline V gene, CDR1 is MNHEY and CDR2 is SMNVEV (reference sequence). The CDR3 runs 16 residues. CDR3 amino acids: CARSREGGRRFQPQHF. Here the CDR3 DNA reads TGTGCCAGATCCCGGGAGGGGGGGCGCCGTTTTCAGCCCCAGCATTTT.

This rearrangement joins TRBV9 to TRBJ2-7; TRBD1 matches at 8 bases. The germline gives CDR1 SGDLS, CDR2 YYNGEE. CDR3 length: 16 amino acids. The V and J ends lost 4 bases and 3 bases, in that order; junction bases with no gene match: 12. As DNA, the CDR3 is TGTGCCAGCAGCCCGAACGTCCAGGGGGCGCGCTACGAGCAGTACTTC. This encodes CASSPNVQGARYEQYF. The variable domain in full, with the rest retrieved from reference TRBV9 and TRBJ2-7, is DSGVTQTPKHLITATGQRVTLRCSPRSGDLSVYWYQQSLDQGLQFLIQYYNGEERAKGNILERFSAQQFPDLHSELNLSSLELGDSALYFCASSPNVQGARYEQYFGPGTRLTVT.

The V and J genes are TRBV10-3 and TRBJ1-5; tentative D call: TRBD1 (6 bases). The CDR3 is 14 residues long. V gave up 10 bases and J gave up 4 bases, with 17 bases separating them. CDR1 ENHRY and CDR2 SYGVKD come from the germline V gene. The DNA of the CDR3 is TGTGCCACCGCAGCGGGGGCTAGGAATCAGCCCCAGCATTTT. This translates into CATAAGARNQPQHF.

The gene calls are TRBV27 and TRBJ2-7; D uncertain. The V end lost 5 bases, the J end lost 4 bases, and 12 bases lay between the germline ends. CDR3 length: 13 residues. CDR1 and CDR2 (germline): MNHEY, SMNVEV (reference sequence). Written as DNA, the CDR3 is TGTGCCAGCAGTCCCCGTAAACAGTACGAGCAGTACTTC. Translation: CASSPRKQYEQYF.

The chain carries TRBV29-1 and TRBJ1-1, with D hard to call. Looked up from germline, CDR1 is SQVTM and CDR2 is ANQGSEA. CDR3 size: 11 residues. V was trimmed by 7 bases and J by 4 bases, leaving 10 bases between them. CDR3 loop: CSGGWGTEAFF. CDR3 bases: TGCAGCGGGGGATGGGGCACTGAAGCTTTCTTT.

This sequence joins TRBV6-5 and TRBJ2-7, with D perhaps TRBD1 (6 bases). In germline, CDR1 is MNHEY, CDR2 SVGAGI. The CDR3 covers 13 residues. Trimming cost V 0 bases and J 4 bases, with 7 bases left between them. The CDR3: CASSYSTGYEQYF. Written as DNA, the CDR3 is TGTGCCAGCAGTTACTCAACAGGGTACGAGCAGTACTTC.

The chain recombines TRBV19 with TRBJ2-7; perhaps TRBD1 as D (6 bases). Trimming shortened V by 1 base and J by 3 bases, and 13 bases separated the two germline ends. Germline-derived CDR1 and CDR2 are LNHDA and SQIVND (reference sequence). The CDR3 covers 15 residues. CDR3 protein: CASSIAAGEIYEQYF. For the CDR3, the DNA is TGTGCCAGTAGTATAGCGGCAGGGGAGATCTACGAGCAGTACTTC.

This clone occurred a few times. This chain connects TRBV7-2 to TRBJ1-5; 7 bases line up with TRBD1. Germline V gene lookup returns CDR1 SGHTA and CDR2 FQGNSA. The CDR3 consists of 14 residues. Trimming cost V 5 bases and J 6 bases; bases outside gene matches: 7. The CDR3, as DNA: TGTGCCAGCAGCCTCCAGACAGGGACTCAGCCCCAGCATTTT. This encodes CASSLQTGTQPQHF.

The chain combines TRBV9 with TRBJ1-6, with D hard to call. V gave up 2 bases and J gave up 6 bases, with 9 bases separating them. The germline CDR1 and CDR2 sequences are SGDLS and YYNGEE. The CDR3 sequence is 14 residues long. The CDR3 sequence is CASSVASLNSPLHF. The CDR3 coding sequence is TGTGCCAGCAGCGTTGCATCCCTTAATTCACCCCTCCACTTT.

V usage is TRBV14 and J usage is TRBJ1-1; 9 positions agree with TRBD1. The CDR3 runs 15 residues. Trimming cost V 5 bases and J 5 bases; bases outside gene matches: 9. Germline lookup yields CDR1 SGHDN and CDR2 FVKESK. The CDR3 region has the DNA TGTGCCAGCAGCAACAGGGGGCGGGCTGGTACTGAAGCTTTCTTT. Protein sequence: CASSNRGRAGTEAFF.

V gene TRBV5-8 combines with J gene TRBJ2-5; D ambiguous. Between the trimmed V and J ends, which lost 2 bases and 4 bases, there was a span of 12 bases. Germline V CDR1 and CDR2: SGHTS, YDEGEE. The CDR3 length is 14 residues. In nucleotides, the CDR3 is TGTGCCAGCAGCTTTGGCCCGACGCGAGAGACCCAGTACTTC. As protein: CASSFGPTRETQYF.

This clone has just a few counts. The CDR3 region has the DNA TGTGCCAGCAGGCTCCAGGGAGGTGGCACTGAAGCTTTCTTT. It is translated as CASRLQGGGTEAFF. The V call is TRBV6-5, the J call TRBJ1-1, with TRBD1 as a possible D gene (5 bases). Per germline, CDR1 MNHEY and CDR2 SVGAGI. V lost 6 bases, J lost 4 bases, and 15 bases lay in between. This CDR3 contains 14 residues.

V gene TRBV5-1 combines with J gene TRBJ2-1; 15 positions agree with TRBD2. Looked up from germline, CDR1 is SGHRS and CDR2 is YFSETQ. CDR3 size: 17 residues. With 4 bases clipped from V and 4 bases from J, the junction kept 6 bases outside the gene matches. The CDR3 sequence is CASSISGTSGGYNEQFF. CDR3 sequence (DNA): TGCGCCAGCAGCATATCCGGGACTAGCGGGGGGTACAATGAGCAGTTCTTC.

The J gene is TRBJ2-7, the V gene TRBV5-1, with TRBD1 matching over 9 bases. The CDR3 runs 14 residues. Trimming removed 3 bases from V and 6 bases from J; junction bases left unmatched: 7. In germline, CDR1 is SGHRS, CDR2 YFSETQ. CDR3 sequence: CASSYGQGNGEQYF. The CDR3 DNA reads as TGCGCCAGCAGCTATGGACAGGGGAATGGCGAGCAGTACTTC. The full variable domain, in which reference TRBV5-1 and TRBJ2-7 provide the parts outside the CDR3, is KAGVTQTPRYLIKTRGQQVTLSCSPISGHRSVSWYQQTPGQGLQFLFEYFSETQRNKGNFPGRFSGRQFSNSRSEMNVSTLELGDSALYLCASSYGQGNGEQYFGPGTRLTVT.

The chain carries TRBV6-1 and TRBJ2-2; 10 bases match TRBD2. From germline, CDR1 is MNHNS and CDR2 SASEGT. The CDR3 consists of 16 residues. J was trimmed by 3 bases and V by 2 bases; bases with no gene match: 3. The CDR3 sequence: CASSELAGEDTGELFF. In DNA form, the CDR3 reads TGTGCCAGCAGTGAACTAGCGGGGGAGGACACCGGGGAGCTGTTTTTT.

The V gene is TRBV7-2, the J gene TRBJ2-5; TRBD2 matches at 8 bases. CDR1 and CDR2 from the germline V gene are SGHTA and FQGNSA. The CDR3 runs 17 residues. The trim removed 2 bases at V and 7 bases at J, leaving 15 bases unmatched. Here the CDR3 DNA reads TGTGCCAGCAGCTTACAGCGGGGGCCTACCCGGGGCGGGACCCAGTACTTC. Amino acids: CASSLQRGPTRGGTQYF.

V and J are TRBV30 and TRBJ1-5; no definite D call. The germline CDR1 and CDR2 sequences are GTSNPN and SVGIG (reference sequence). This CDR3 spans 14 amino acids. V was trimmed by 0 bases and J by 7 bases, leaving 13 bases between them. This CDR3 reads CAWSVTTGGQPQHF. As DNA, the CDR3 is TGTGCCTGGAGTGTAACTACCGGAGGACAGCCCCAGCATTTT. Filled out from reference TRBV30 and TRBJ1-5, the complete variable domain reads SQTIHQWPATLVQPVGSPLSLECTVEGTSNPNLYWYRQAAGRGLQLLFYSVGIGQISSEVPQNLSASRPQDRQFILSSKKLLLSDSGFYLCAWSVTTGGQPQHFGDGTRLSIL.

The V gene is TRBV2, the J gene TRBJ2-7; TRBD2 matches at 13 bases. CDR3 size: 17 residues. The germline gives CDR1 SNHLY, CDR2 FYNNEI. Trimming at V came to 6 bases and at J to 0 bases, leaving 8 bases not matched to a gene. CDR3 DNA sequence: TGTGCCAGCAGGGGGACTAGCGGGGCCGGAAGCTCCTACGAGCAGTACTTC. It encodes CASRGTSGAGSSYEQYF.

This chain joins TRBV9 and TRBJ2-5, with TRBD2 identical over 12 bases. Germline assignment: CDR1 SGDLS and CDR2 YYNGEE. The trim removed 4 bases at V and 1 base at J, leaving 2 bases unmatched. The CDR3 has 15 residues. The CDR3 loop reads CASSKLAGGQETQYF. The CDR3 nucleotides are TGTGCCAGCAGCAAACTAGCGGGGGGCCAAGAGACCCAGTACTTC.

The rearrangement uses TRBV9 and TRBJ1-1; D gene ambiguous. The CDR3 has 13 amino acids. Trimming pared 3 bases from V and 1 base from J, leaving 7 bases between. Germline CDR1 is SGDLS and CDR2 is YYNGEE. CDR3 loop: CASSGAENTEAFF. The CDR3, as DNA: TGTGCCAGCAGCGGAGCTGAGAACACTGAAGCTTTCTTT.

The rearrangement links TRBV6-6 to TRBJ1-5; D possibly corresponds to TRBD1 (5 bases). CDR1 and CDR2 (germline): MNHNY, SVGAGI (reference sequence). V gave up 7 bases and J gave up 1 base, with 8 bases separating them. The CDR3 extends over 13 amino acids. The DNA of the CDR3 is TGTGCCAGCACCAGGGACAGCAATCAGCCCCAGCATTTT. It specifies CASTRDSNQPQHF.

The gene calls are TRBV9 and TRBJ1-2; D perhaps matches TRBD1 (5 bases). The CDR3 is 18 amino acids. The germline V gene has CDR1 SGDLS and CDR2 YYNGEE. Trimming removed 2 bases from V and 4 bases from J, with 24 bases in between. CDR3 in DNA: TGTGCCAGCAGCGTCCATACAGGCGGCAGCCCCTCTTCCTATGGCTACACCTTC. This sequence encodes CASSVHTGGSPSSYGYTF.

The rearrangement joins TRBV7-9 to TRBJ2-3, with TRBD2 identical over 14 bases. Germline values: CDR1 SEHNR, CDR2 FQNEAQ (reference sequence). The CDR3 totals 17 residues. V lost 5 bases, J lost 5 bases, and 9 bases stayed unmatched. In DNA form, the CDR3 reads TGTGCCAGCAGCACCTGGACTAGCGGGGGGAGGGGAGATACGCAGTATTTT. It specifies CASSTWTSGGRGDTQYF.

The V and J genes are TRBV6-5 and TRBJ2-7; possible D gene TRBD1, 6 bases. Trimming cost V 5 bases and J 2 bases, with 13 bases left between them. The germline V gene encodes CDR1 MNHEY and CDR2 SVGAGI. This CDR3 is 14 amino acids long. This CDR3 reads CASSEPGQPYEQYF. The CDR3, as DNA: TGTGCCAGCAGTGAACCGGGACAACCCTACGAGCAGTACTTC.

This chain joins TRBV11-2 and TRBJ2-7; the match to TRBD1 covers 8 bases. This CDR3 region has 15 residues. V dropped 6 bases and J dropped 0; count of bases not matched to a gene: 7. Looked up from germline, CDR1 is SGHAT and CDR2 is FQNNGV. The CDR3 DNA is TGTGCCAGCAGTCAAGACAGGGGAATCTCCTACGAGCAGTACTTC. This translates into CASSQDRGISYEQYF.

This CDR3 is CASSRGGLSNSPLHF. The CDR3 nucleotides are TGTGCCAGCAGCCGGGGCGGACTGTCAAATTCACCCCTCCACTTT. This rearrangement joins TRBV6-5 to TRBJ1-6; TRBD1 is a possible D gene (5 bases). The V gene's germline CDR1 is MNHEY and CDR2 SVGAGI. This CDR3 is built from 15 residues. The V and J ends lost 6 bases and 7 bases respectively, with 16 bases between them.

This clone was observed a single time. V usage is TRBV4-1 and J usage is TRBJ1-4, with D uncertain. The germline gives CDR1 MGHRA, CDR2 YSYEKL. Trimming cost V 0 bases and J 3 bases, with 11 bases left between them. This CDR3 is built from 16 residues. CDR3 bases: TGCGCCAGCAGCCAAGAGAGGGTAGTAGCTAATGAAAAACTGTTTTTT. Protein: CASSQERVVANEKLFF.

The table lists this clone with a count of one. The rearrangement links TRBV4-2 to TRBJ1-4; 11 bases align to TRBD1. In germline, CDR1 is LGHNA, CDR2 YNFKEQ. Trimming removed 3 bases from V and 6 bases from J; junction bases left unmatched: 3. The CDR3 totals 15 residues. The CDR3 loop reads CASSHPGQGDEKLFF. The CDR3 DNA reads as TGTGCCAGCAGCCATCCGGGACAGGGGGATGAAAAACTGTTTTTT.

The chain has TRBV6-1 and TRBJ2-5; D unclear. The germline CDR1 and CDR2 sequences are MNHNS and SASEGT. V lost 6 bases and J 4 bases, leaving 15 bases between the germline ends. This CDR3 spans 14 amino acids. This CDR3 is CASRNRPTGETQYF. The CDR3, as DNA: TGTGCCAGCAGAAACAGACCTACTGGAGAGACCCAGTACTTC.